The T cell receptor (beta chain) described here comes from a study of CD8+ T cells in alopecia areata. This clone was seen a handful of times. CDR1 is LGHNA, CDR2 YSLEER, per germline. V lost 3 bases to trimming and J lost 8 bases, with 17 bases between them. The CDR3 runs 16 residues. RNA was extracted and reverse transcribed into cDNA as the sequencing template. The repertoire was sequenced with immunoSEQ multiplex PCR; TCRdb's copy has only in-frame clones and lacks some. The sample carries over 150,000 clones, approximately 62% recorded once. This TCR derives from a human donor with alopecia areata. This specimen was CD4+ T cells sorted from blood, taken at week 0. V and J are TRBV4-3 and TRBJ1-6, with D uncertain. The CDR3 region is CASSQEERRVDSPLHF. The CDR3 DNA sequence: TGCGCCAGCAGCCAGGAAGAGCGGCGAGTGGATTCACCCCTCCACTTT.